The 13 T cell receptor beta chains given below trace back to one sample, sequenced in a study of cytomegalovirus exposure and HLA in healthy donors. Profiling relied on immunoSEQ multiplex PCR, and the TCRdb table lists in-frame clones only, not all of them. The sample yields 90,000 to 150,000 clones, about 87% seen once. The sequenced sample was PBMCs. All receptors come from a man between 18 and 35 years old in good health and CMV-seronegative.

The gene calls are TRBV27 and TRBJ2-1; 14 bases fit TRBD2. This CDR3 comprises 15 residues. In germline, CDR1 is MNHEY, CDR2 SMNVEV (reference sequence). V lost 2 bases, J lost 9 bases, and 3 bases stayed unmatched. CDR3 nucleotides: TGTGCCAGCAGTTTACAGACTAGCGGGGGGGGTGAGCAGTTCTTC. Its translation is CASSLQTSGGGEQFF.

This chain uses TRBV4-1 with TRBJ2-7; 8 bases align to TRBD2. The CDR3 is 15 residues long. The trim removed 5 bases at V and 0 bases at J, leaving 6 bases unmatched. The germline V gene has CDR1 MGHRA and CDR2 YSYEKL. This CDR3 reads CASSALAESSYEQYF. CDR3 sequence (DNA): TGCGCCAGCAGCGCACTAGCGGAGAGCTCCTACGAGCAGTACTTC.

This clone was observed once. The chain couples TRBV5-1 to TRBJ2-7, with 11 bases aligning to TRBD2. The ends lost 0 bases at V and 3 bases at J; junction bases unmatched: 11. CDR3 length: 18 amino acids. The germline V gene encodes CDR1 SGHRS and CDR2 YFSETQ. The DNA for the CDR3 is TGCGCCAGCAGCTTGGTTGGTAGCGGGAGGGCCATCGTCTACGAGCAGTACTTC. It translates to CASSLVGSGRAIVYEQYF.

This chain links TRBV27 with TRBJ2-7; 7 bases fit TRBD1. This CDR3 contains 16 residues. Germline loops: CDR1 MNHEY, CDR2 SMNVEV (reference sequence). J gave up 0 bases and V 5 bases, and 10 bases lay outside the gene matches. The chain's CDR3 is CASSITGTASSYEQYF. As DNA, the CDR3 is TGTGCCAGCAGTATTACCGGGACAGCGAGCTCCTACGAGCAGTACTTC.

This clone appeared once. The chain couples TRBV5-1 to TRBJ1-1, with TRBD1 as a possible D gene (6 bases). Trimming left V 0 bases short and J 1 base short, with 7 bases between. The germline V gene encodes CDR1 SGHRS and CDR2 YFSETQ. The CDR3 spans 14 residues. Here the CDR3 DNA reads TGCGCCAGCAGCTTGGCGACAGGGAACACTGAAGCTTTCTTT. It encodes CASSLATGNTEAFF.

The V call is TRBV14, the J call TRBJ2-2; a possible D gene is TRBD1 (6 bases). The V end lost 0 bases, the J end lost 4 bases, and 9 bases lay between the germline ends. CDR1 is SGHDN and CDR2 is FVKESK in the germline V gene. The CDR3 length is 15 residues. This chain's CDR3 is CASSQDQGFTGELFF. The CDR3 region has the DNA TGTGCCAGCAGCCAAGATCAGGGGTTCACCGGGGAGCTGTTTTTT.

J is TRBJ1-5 and V is TRBV6-5; no clear D. Trimming cost V 0 bases and J 0 bases, with 6 bases left between them. The CDR3 has 15 residues. The germline V gene encodes CDR1 MNHEY and CDR2 SVGAGI. This CDR3 reads CASSYSQYSNQPQHF. The CDR3 DNA reads TGTGCCAGCAGTTACTCACAGTATAGCAATCAGCCCCAGCATTTT.

This clone is a singleton in its sample. The chain is built from TRBV14 and TRBJ2-1; 13 nucleotides align to TRBD2. V shed 4 bases and J 9 bases; nucleotides not matched to a gene: 6. The CDR3 consists of 15 residues. The germline CDR1 and CDR2 sequences are SGHDN and FVKESK. In DNA, the CDR3 is TGTGCCAGCAGCCCACTAGCGGGAGGGCCGGGTGAGCAGTTCTTC. It is translated as CASSPLAGGPGEQFF.

The chain is built from TRBV6-6 and TRBJ2-5; 7 positions agree with TRBD1. Germline V CDR1 and CDR2: MNHNY, SVGAGI (reference sequence). The CDR3 has 15 residues. V lost 8 bases and J lost 4; bases outside the gene matches: 13. The CDR3 loop reads CASGNRGERRETQYF. DNA for the CDR3: TGTGCCAGCGGTAACAGGGGAGAGAGGCGAGAGACCCAGTACTTC.

The V and J genes are TRBV28 and TRBJ2-5; 10 bases agree with TRBD2. The CDR3 spans 15 residues. Germline-derived CDR1 and CDR2 are MDHEN and SYDVKM. J was trimmed by 1 base and V by 4 bases; bases with no gene match: 3. Here the CDR3 reads CASSSLAGGQETQYF. The CDR3 DNA sequence: TGTGCCAGCAGTTCGTTAGCGGGGGGCCAAGAGACCCAGTACTTC.

The V gene is TRBV15, the J gene TRBJ2-3; 7 bases align to TRBD1. Germline V gives CDR1 LNHNV, CDR2 YYDKDF (reference sequence). Unmatched junction bases numbered 7, after V lost 1 base and J lost 0 bases. CDR3 length equals 17 residues. In DNA, the CDR3 is TGTGCCACCAGCAGAGGGAAAGGGACAGCTAGCACAGATACGCAGTATTTT. The encoded protein is CATSRGKGTASTDTQYF.

This clone was picked up one time. V usage is TRBV10-2 and J usage is TRBJ1-1, with a possible D match to TRBD1 (5 bases). V lost 6 bases to trimming and J lost 3 bases, with 14 bases between them. CDR3 size: 14 residues. Looked up from germline, CDR1 is WSHSY and CDR2 is SAAADI. CDR3 nucleotides: TGCGCCAGCAGCCTGGCCGGAGGGGACACTGAAGCTTTCTTT. It yields the protein CASSLAGGDTEAFF.

This chain connects TRBV30 to TRBJ1-6, with a possible D match to TRBD1 (6 bases). Trimming stripped 4 bases from V and 9 bases from J, with 16 bases between. This CDR3 has 14 residues. CDR1 is GTSNPN, CDR2 SVGIG, per germline (reference sequence). In DNA, the CDR3 is TGTGCCTGGAAGAGACAGGAGATTATTTCACCCCTCCACTTT. Its translation is CAWKRQEIISPLHF.